This T cell receptor beta chain originates from a study of OX40 agonist ivuxolimab in advanced cancers. Turning to the study itself: Dose-escalation patients suffered from hepatocellular carcinoma, melanoma, renal cell or head and neck cancer. The dose-escalation cohort was around 83% male, with a mean age of about 60 years, ranging roughly 20 to 90. General study points: Also present in some nonresponders was a low level of normalized T-cell clonal expansion.

The protocol was immunoSEQ multiplex PCR, while the TCRdb copy is restricted to in-frame clones and leaves out a portion. The repertoire holds tens of thousands of clones, with around 86% as singletons. The V gene lost 7 bases and the J gene lost 11 bases, with 12 bases spanning the gap. The CDR3 loop spans 12 amino acids. Germline V gene lookup returns CDR1 SNHLY and CDR2 FYNNEI. In this sample, this clone turned up a few times. Antigen unknown. The clonotype originates from an adult with an advanced solid tumor such as melanoma, head and neck, liver or kidney cancer. Sequenced here: CD4+ or CD8+ T cells sorted from blood, sampled in a trial of the OX40 agonist ivuxolimab. The V gene is TRBV2, the J gene TRBJ1-6, with D unresolved. CDR3 sequence (DNA): TGTGCCAGCATGCCATTTCGTCCACCCCTCCACTTT. Amino acid sequence: CASMPFRPPLHF.